A selection of T cell receptor beta chains follows, all from one sample in a study of metastatic and nonmetastatic thyroid tumors. TCRdb re-called the PCR reads via MiXCR. This sample has 15,000 or so clones, with more than 20% found just once. The sequenced material came from tumor tissue. These receptors were taken from a female donor with papillary thyroid cancer or a benign thyroid nodule (not recorded which). Some clones in this sample may be carry-over from other donors' samples. The CDR3 runs from the conserved cysteine through the conserved F or W. Each record gives: D gene, clone size, V gene, CDR3 length, J gene, CDR3 protein, CDR3 DNA. D genes are given only for firm matches. The size field is filled for only some rows; it gives once, few, many or a size class.

>TRBD1|few|TRBV10-1|14|TRBJ2-7
CASSESGQGYGKYF
TGCGCCAGCAGTGAGTCGGGACAGGGCTACGGGAAGTACTTC
>.|.|TRBV6-5|13|TRBJ2-7
CASSYTRLYEQYF
TGTGCCAGCAGTTATACAAGACTCTACGAGCAGTACTTC
>.|many|TRBV20-1|15|TRBJ1-5
CSATSEGGSNQPQHF
TGCAGTGCCACCTCCGAGGGGGGTAGCAATCAGCCCCAGCATTTT
>TRBD1|.|TRBV6-1|15|TRBJ1-5
CASIPGVQGGQPQHF
TGTGCCAGCATCCCCGGGGTCCAGGGGGGTCAGCCCCAGCATTTT
>.|many|TRBV20-1|18|TRBJ2-1
CSAEPGGGASYSYNEQFF
TGCAGTGCCGAACCCGGCGGCGGGGCTAGCTATTCCTACAATGAGCAGTTCTTC
>.|.|TRBV6-1|14|TRBJ2-7
CASTEPGNSYEQYF
TGTGCCAGCACCGAACCAGGCAACTCCTACGAGCAGTACTTC
>.|.|TRBV28|17|TRBJ1-5
CASRLPAGTYSNQPQHF
TGTGCCAGCAGGCTCCCCGCCGGGACATATAGCAATCAGCCCCAACATTTT
>.|many|TRBV7-3|13|TRBJ2-5
CASSLGQGETQYF
TGTGCCAGCAGCTTGGGACAAGGAGAGACCCAGTACTTC
>.|medium-sized|TRBV10-3|16|TRBJ2-1
CAISSRDGQNDNEQFF
TGTGCCATCAGTTCTAGGGACGGCCAGAACGACAATGAGCAGTTCTTC
>.|few|TRBV6-1|13|TRBJ1-1
CASRATGALGAFF
TGTGCCAGCAGAGCGACGGGTGCTCTCGGTGCTTTCTTT
>.|.|TRBV5-6|15|TRBJ1-4
CASSLDRGMDEKLFF
TGTGCCAGCAGCTTGGATAGGGGAATGGACGAAAAACTGTTTTTT
>.|.|TRBV20-1|14|TRBJ2-1
CSARDSLWGHELFF
TGCAGTGCCAGGGACTCCCTCTGGGGCCATGAGCTGTTCTTC
>TRBD2|many|TRBV2|17|TRBJ2-2
CASKGGLAGGSAGELFF
TGTGCCAGCAAGGGGGGACTAGCGGGAGGGTCGGCCGGGGAGCTGTTTTTT
>.|medium-sized|TRBV27|11|TRBJ2-3
CASRYTDTQYF
TGTGCCAGCAGGTACACAGATACGCAGTATTTT